The entry below describes one TCR beta chain. Study members were between roughly 18 and 100 years old and lived in 24 US regions. The length of the CDR3 is 15 residues. V was pared by 7 bases and J by 5 bases, with 8 bases of the junction left unmatched. CDR1 LGHDT and CDR2 YNNKEL come from the germline V gene (reference sequence). The entry originates in a study of blood T cell repertoires in COVID-19. About the research overall: Samples came from the United States, Italy and Spain, spanning acute and convalescent COVID-19.

TCRdb's copy holds only in-frame clones and misses some; the assay was immunoSEQ multiplex PCR. In the table there are roughly 300,000 clones, 65% to 90% of which are singletons. Source material: PBMCs or T cells enriched from blood (not recorded which). The rearrangement uses TRBV3-1 (or the pseudogene TRBV3-2) and TRBJ2-1; TRBD2 agrees at 10 bases. This clonotype originated in a man younger than 40 who had recovered from COVID-19. This chain's CDR3 is CASTGLADYHNEQFF. CDR3 nucleotides: TGTGCCAGCACCGGACTAGCGGATTACCACAATGAGCAGTTCTTC.